This TCR beta chain is from a study of shared clonotypes between healthy human individuals. Germline assignment: CDR1 SGHTA and CDR2 FQGNSA. The length of the CDR3 is 15 residues. The V and J ends lost 2 bases and 4 bases, in that order; junction bases with no gene match: 7. The protocol was immunoSEQ multiplex PCR, while the TCRdb copy is restricted to in-frame clones and leaves out a portion. The table records over a million clones, over 95% of them present only once. The chain carries TRBV7-2 and TRBJ1-1, with 7 positions matching TRBD1. This TCR derives from a man aged 25-40 years in good health. The sample consisted of naive CD4+ T cells sorted from blood. Subset meaning: CD45RA+ positively selected. The CDR3 sequence is CASSLIARGITEAFF. For the CDR3, the DNA is TGTGCCAGCAGCTTAATTGCCAGGGGGATCACTGAAGCTTTCTTT.